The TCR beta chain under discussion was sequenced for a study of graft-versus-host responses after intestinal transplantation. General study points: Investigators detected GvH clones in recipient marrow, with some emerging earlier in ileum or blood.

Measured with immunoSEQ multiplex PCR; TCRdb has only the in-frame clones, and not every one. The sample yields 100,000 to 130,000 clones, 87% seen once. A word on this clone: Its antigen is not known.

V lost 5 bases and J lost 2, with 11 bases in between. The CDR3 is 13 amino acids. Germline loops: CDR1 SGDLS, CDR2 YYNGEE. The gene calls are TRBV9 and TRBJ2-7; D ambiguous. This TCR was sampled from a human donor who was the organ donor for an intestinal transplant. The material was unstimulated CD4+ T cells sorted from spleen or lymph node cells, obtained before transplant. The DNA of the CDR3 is TGTGCCAGCAGTGCGGACGGAACCTACGAGCAGTACTTC. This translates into CASSADGTYEQYF.